These T cell receptor beta chains were read from a single sample in a study of blood T cells in healthy people across ages. Using its own MiXCR run on the 5' RACE reads, TCRdb lists one record per CDR3 protein. This table holds about 780,000 distinct CDR3 sequences, around half found once. The sample taken for sequencing was blood. These receptors were obtained from an older man in good health. CDR3s include the opening cysteine and the closing phenylalanine or tryptophan. Fields, in order: CDR3 DNA, CDR3 protein, CDR3 length, V gene, D gene, J gene, clone size. The D gene is left open where the match is weak. Where a row states a size, it is once, few, many or the class of an expanded clone; other rows omit it.

CDR3 DNA: TGTGCCAGCAGTTCCGGGACAAGCAATCAGCCCCAGCATTTT; CDR3 protein: CASSSGTSNQPQHF; CDR3 length: 14; V gene: TRBV12-3/TRBV12-4; D gene: .; J gene: TRBJ1-5; clone size: .
CDR3 DNA: TGCAGTGCTACGCCACAGAAAGACAGAGTTAAACCTGAAGCTTTCTTT; CDR3 protein: CSATPQKDRVKPEAFF; CDR3 length: 16; V gene: TRBV20-1; D gene: .; J gene: TRBJ1-1; clone size: .
CDR3 DNA: TGTGCCAGCAGTATCCGGGACAGGGGGCAGGATACGCAGTATTTT; CDR3 protein: CASSIRDRGQDTQYF; CDR3 length: 15; V gene: TRBV27; D gene: TRBD1; J gene: TRBJ2-3; clone size: once
CDR3 DNA: TGTGCCAGCTCACCATTGACTAGCGGGAGGGCCAATGAGCAGTTCTTC; CDR3 protein: CASSPLTSGRANEQFF; CDR3 length: 16; V gene: TRBV18; D gene: TRBD2; J gene: TRBJ2-1; clone size: many
CDR3 DNA: TGTGCCAGCAGTTTACCTAGACCTGGAGGGGGGTACTATGGCTACACCTTC; CDR3 protein: CASSLPRPGGGYYGYTF; CDR3 length: 17; V gene: TRBV12-3/TRBV12-4; D gene: .; J gene: TRBJ1-2; clone size: .
CDR3 DNA: TGTGCCAGCAGCCCAAGTGGAGGGATAAACACCGGGGAGCTGTTTTTT; CDR3 protein: CASSPSGGINTGELFF; CDR3 length: 16; V gene: TRBV7-3; D gene: .; J gene: TRBJ2-2; clone size: few
CDR3 DNA: TGCAGTGCCCTGGGACTAGCGGCTACAACTGGGCAGTTCTTC; CDR3 protein: CSALGLAATTGQFF; CDR3 length: 14; V gene: TRBV20-1; D gene: TRBD2; J gene: TRBJ2-1; clone size: .
CDR3 DNA: TGTGCCAGCAGTTCATGGGGTGAGGAGAGCAATGAGCAGTTCTTC; CDR3 protein: CASSSWGEESNEQFF; CDR3 length: 15; V gene: TRBV6-5; D gene: .; J gene: TRBJ2-1; clone size: few
CDR3 DNA: TGTGCCAGCAGTTATGGACAGGGTTCGGAAAAACTGTTTTTT; CDR3 protein: CASSYGQGSEKLFF; CDR3 length: 14; V gene: TRBV6-6; D gene: TRBD1; J gene: TRBJ1-4; clone size: .
CDR3 DNA: TGCAGCGTTGACTGGCGGAACACCGGGGAGCTGTTTTTT; CDR3 protein: CSVDWRNTGELFF; CDR3 length: 13; V gene: TRBV29-1; D gene: .; J gene: TRBJ2-2; clone size: .